The present T cell receptor beta chain was sequenced within a study of lymphopenia after photon versus proton radiotherapy. As regards this clone: The antigen is undetermined.

TCRdb's table, derived via immunoSEQ multiplex PCR, lists solely in-frame clones and lacks some. The sample consists of about 160,000 clones, about nine tenths of them appearing once. Study outcomes and limitations: Post-nadir TCR diversity decline inversely tracked overall survival among those who died. Only patients who died were analyzed for survival; proton advantage is unproven.

This CDR3 is 16 amino acids long. J gave up 2 bases and V 3 bases, and 6 bases lay outside the gene matches. Per germline, CDR1 LNHDA and CDR2 SQIVND (reference sequence). Material: peripheral blood, obtained from a patient treated with photon-based radiotherapy. The receptor was isolated from a man in his fifties with gastric cancer. The chain is built from TRBV19 and TRBJ1-5; TRBD1 agrees at 8 bases. CDR3 residues: CASSMAGGQGNQPQHF. As DNA, the CDR3 is TGTGCCAGTAGTATGGCGGGGGGACAGGGCAATCAGCCCCAGCATTTT.